Listed below are T cell receptor beta chains from one sample, sequenced in a study of beta chain features in type 1 diabetes. Repertoires were generated with immunoSEQ multiplex PCR, while TCRdb's copy carries only in-frame clones and drops some. The sample has hundreds of thousands of clones, about 10% seen once; the top ten hold roughly 0.014%. The sample taken for sequencing was naive CD4+ T cells from blood. The receptors were sampled from a woman aged 25 to 39 in good health. Both conserved end residues are part of each CDR3. Each record gives: clone size, J gene, D gene, V gene, CDR3 protein, CDR3 DNA. D genes are given only for firm matches. Clone size is shown for a subset of rows, as once, few, many or a class of expanded clone.

few,TRBJ2-3,.,TRBV27,CASSSTGLDTQYF,TGTGCCAGCAGTTCCACCGGGTTGGATACGCAGTATTTT
.,TRBJ1-2,.,TRBV9,CASSVEPGSGVYGYTF,TGTGCCAGCAGCGTAGAGCCGGGGTCAGGGGTCTATGGCTACACCTTC
.,TRBJ1-1,TRBD1,TRBV2,CASSGDRGPTEAFF,TGTGCCAGCAGCGGGGACAGGGGGCCTACTGAAGCTTTCTTT
.,TRBJ2-2,.,TRBV2,CASSGDHRDVAGELFF,TGTGCCAGCAGCGGAGATCACAGGGATGTCGCCGGGGAGCTGTTTTTT
.,TRBJ2-1,TRBD1,TRBV7-9,CASTRDSNYNEQFF,TGTGCCAGCACCAGGGACAGTAACTACAATGAGCAGTTCTTC
.,TRBJ2-4,TRBD1,TRBV7-2,CASSTDGTVNSHIQYF,TGTGCCAGCAGCACGGACGGGACAGTCAACTCGCACATTCAGTACTTC
.,TRBJ1-5,TRBD1,TRBV7-2,CASSLGTGGSNQPQHF,TGTGCCAGCAGCTTAGGGACAGGGGGAAGCAATCAGCCCCAGCATTTT
.,TRBJ1-5,.,TRBV6-6,CASSPGTGGHQPQHF,TGTGCCAGCAGTCCCGGGACCGGAGGGCATCAGCCCCAGCATTTT
few,TRBJ2-7,TRBD2,TRBV5-1,CASSILAGGTYEQYF,TGCGCCAGCAGCATCCTAGCGGGAGGGACCTACGAGCAGTACTTC
few,TRBJ1-5,.,TRBV10-3,CAISESVSNQPQHF,TGTGCCATCAGTGAATCGGTTAGCAATCAGCCCCAGCATTTT
.,TRBJ2-7,.,TRBV29-1,CSVYRGSPFSYEQYF,TGCAGCGTCTACCGCGGCTCCCCGTTCTCCTACGAGCAGTACTTC
few,TRBJ2-7,.,TRBV6-5,CASSREVGYEQYF,TGTGCCAGCAGCAGGGAAGTCGGCTACGAGCAGTACTTC
.,TRBJ2-7,TRBD2,TRBV23-1,CASSQPGGTYEQYF,TGCGCCAGCAGTCAACCGGGAGGGACCTACGAGCAGTACTTC
.,TRBJ1-5,TRBD1,TRBV5-1,CASSPGRTGDSNQPQHF,TGCGCCAGCAGCCCAGGGAGGACAGGGGATAGCAATCAGCCCCAGCATTTT
few,TRBJ2-5,TRBD2,TRBV7-2,CASSLNGLAGQETQYF,TGTGCCAGCAGCTTAAACGGACTAGCGGGCCAAGAGACCCAGTACTTC
few,TRBJ2-7,.,TRBV6-1,CASSGGREQYF,TGTGCCAGCAGTGGGGGGCGGGAGCAGTACTTC
.,TRBJ2-3,.,TRBV6-1,CASSEQGSTDTQYF,TGTGCCAGCAGTGAGCAGGGAAGCACAGATACGCAGTATTTT
.,TRBJ2-3,.,TRBV7-2,CASSFSLADSTDTQYF,TGTGCCAGCAGCTTCTCACTAGCTGACAGCACAGATACGCAGTATTTT
few,TRBJ2-7,.,TRBV14,CASSQVNYFYEQYF,TGTGCCAGCAGCCAAGTTAATTATTTCTACGAGCAGTACTTC
few,TRBJ2-1,TRBD2,TRBV7-9,CASSLAPLAGGYDEQFF,TGTGCCAGCAGCTTAGCCCCTCTAGCGGGAGGATATGATGAGCAGTTCTTC
.,TRBJ1-1,.,TRBV5-4,CASSLARQDTEAFF,TGTGCCAGCAGCTTGGCGAGACAGGACACTGAAGCTTTCTTT
.,TRBJ2-1,.,TRBV7-7,CASSVGAGMNEQFF,TGTGCTAGCAGCGTAGGGGCGGGGATGAATGAGCAGTTCTTC
.,TRBJ1-1,.,TRBV5-1,CASSLVGQEGTEAFF,TGCGCCAGCAGCTTGGTGGGGCAGGAGGGGACTGAAGCTTTCTTT
few,TRBJ1-1,TRBD1,TRBV10-3,CAISAAAGGRDTEAFF,TGTGCCATCAGCGCGGCGGCAGGGGGACGGGACACTGAAGCTTTCTTT
.,TRBJ1-2,.,TRBV5-1,CASSRPETGSTNGYTF,TGCGCCAGCAGCCGTCCCGAAACAGGGTCTACTAATGGCTACACCTTC
few,TRBJ1-1,TRBD1,TRBV30,CACSQGLVGAFF,TGTGCCTGCTCACAGGGGCTGGTTGGGGCTTTCTTT
few,TRBJ2-5,.,TRBV7-7,CASSPLGGQETQYF,TGTGCTAGCAGCCCCCTCGGGGGCCAAGAGACCCAGTACTTC
.,TRBJ2-5,.,TRBV6-6,CASSYSIGAGFETQYF,TGTGCCAGCAGTTACTCGATTGGCGCAGGGTTCGAGACCCAGTACTTC
few,TRBJ2-5,TRBD2,TRBV28,CASSFGLAGGGQETQYF,TGTGCCAGCAGTTTCGGTCTAGCGGGAGGTGGGCAAGAGACCCAGTACTTC
few,TRBJ1-2,TRBD1,TRBV6-6,CASSLGQGLYGYTF,TGTGCCAGCAGTCTCGGACAGGGGCTCTATGGCTACACCTTC
few,TRBJ2-1,.,TRBV11-2,CASSLAGDEQFF,TGTGCCAGCAGCTTAGCCGGGGATGAGCAGTTCTTC
once,TRBJ2-7,TRBD2,TRBV6-6,CASSARGGGGAYEQYF,TGTGCCAGCAGTGCCCGGGGAGGCGGGGGGGCCTACGAGCAGTACTTC
.,TRBJ2-7,TRBD2,TRBV30,CAWSPDTSGGAYEQYF,TGTGCCTGGAGTCCGGACACTAGCGGGGGAGCCTACGAGCAGTACTTC
few,TRBJ2-7,.,TRBV30,CAWSAGTYEQYF,TGTGCCTGGAGTGCAGGGACCTACGAGCAGTACTTC
few,TRBJ1-3,.,TRBV5-1,CASSAGSGNTIYF,TGCGCCAGCAGCGCCGGGAGCGGAAACACCATATATTTT
few,TRBJ2-1,TRBD2,TRBV4-3,CASSLAGTSKSNEQFF,TGCGCCAGCAGCCTCGCCGGGACTAGTAAATCCAATGAGCAGTTCTTC
few,TRBJ1-5,.,TRBV7-9,CASSFNGGSNQPQHF,TGTGCCAGCAGTTTCAACGGAGGGAGCAATCAGCCCCAGCATTTT
.,TRBJ2-5,TRBD1,TRBV18,CASSTTDRGETQYF,TGTGCCAGCTCAACCACGGACAGGGGAGAGACCCAGTACTTC
few,TRBJ2-7,.,TRBV7-2,CASSLSAPAGEQYF,TGTGCCAGCAGCTTATCGGCCCCGGCGGGAGAGCAGTACTTC
few,TRBJ1-1,.,TRBV5-1,CASSLDRLNTEAFF,TGCGCCAGCAGCTTGGACAGGTTGAACACTGAAGCTTTCTTT
few,TRBJ2-1,TRBD2,TRBV28,CASSLGGRDGNEQFF,TGTGCCAGCAGTTTAGGCGGGAGAGATGGCAATGAGCAGTTCTTC
.,TRBJ2-2,.,TRBV6-5,CASKAPRQAAGELFF,TGTGCCTCCAAGGCCCCTCGACAGGCGGCCGGGGAGCTGTTTTTT
few,TRBJ1-2,.,TRBV7-2,CASTLPGGNYGYTF,TGTGCCAGCACCCTCCCGGGGGGAAACTATGGCTACACCTTC
few,TRBJ2-7,.,TRBV2,CASSEEVASSYEQYF,TGTGCCAGCAGTGAAGAGGTGGCTAGCTCCTACGAGCAGTACTTC
few,TRBJ1-1,TRBD1,TRBV7-9,CASSEQGAVAEAFF,TGTGCCAGCAGCGAACAGGGGGCTGTGGCTGAAGCTTTCTTT
.,TRBJ2-7,.,TRBV5-4,CASSLEVTSYEQYF,TGTGCCAGCAGCTTGGAGGTGACAAGCTACGAGCAGTACTTC
few,TRBJ2-1,TRBD2,TRBV18,CASSTLFGGSDNEQFF,TGTGCCAGCTCAACTCTATTTGGCGGGAGCGACAATGAGCAGTTCTTC
.,TRBJ2-2,.,TRBV14,CASRGAMTGELFF,TGTGCCAGCAGGGGCGCAATGACCGGGGAGCTGTTTTTT